This T cell receptor beta chain was identified in a study of cytomegalovirus exposure and HLA in healthy donors. Germline assignment: CDR1 SGHRS and CDR2 YFSETQ. This CDR3 contains 17 residues. The ends lost 0 bases at V and 5 bases at J; junction bases unmatched: 13. Primers: 60 Vbeta forward and 13 Jbeta reverse. The assay was immunoSEQ multiplex PCR, and TCRdb's table has in-frame clones only and misses some. The sample carries 95,000 to 150,000 clones, around three quarters recorded once. This TCR was sampled from a woman in her 50s in good health and CMV-seronegative. Source material: PBMCs. This chain links TRBV5-1 with TRBJ2-7; 8 bases line up with TRBD2. In DNA form, the CDR3 reads TGCGCCAGCAGCTTGGTCCTAGCGGGTGCAGCCGGTAACGAGCAGTACTTC. Translated, it gives CASSLVLAGAAGNEQYF. The whole variable domain, remainder taken from reference TRBV5-1 and TRBJ2-7, is KAGVTQTPRYLIKTRGQQVTLSCSPISGHRSVSWYQQTPGQGLQFLFEYFSETQRNKGNFPGRFSGRQFSNSRSEMNVSTLELGDSALYLCASSLVLAGAAGNEQYFGPGTRLTVT.